The 7 T cell receptor beta chains listed next were all sequenced from one sample in a study of identical twins. TCRdb passed the 5' RACE reads through MiXCR, listing each CDR3 protein once. The data contain some 500,000 distinct CDR3 sequences, 13% to 15% of them singletons. These records were also assigned to another study, of yellow fever vaccine responses in identical twins.

The specimen sequenced was CD4+ T cells sorted from blood. The receptors were gathered from a woman younger than 30 in good health.

The CDR3 is CASSRDFIYNEQFF. The DNA of the CDR3 is TGTGCCAGCAGCCGGGACTTCATCTACAATGAGCAGTTCTTC. The chain links TRBV5-8 to TRBJ2-1; tentative D call: TRBD2 (6 bases). Between the trimmed V and J ends, which lost 4 bases and 3 bases, there was a span of 11 bases. Germline CDR1 SGHTS, CDR2 YDEGEE. CDR3 length: 14 residues.

This clonotype was found a few times. The chain recombines TRBV3-1 with TRBJ2-6; D is ambiguous. The CDR3 length is 14 residues. The germline CDR1 and CDR2 sequences are LGHDT and YNNKEL (reference sequence). The ends were cut back, 7 bases at V and 0 bases at J, with 7 bases in the middle. The DNA for the CDR3 is TGTGCCAGCAATAAGGGCTCTGGGGCCAACGTCCTGACTTTC. This translates into CASNKGSGANVLTF.

This clonotype occurred a few times. The V and J genes are TRBV28 and TRBJ1-5; D unclear. Trimming left V 8 bases short and J 2 bases short, with 7 bases between. CDR3 length: 12 residues. From germline, CDR1 is MDHEN and CDR2 SYDVKM. The CDR3 spells CASAWGNQPQHF. The CDR3 DNA reads as TGTGCCAGCGCGTGGGGCAATCAGCCCCAGCATTTT.

This clonotype was observed a handful of times. The chain has TRBV7-9 and TRBJ1-1; TRBD1 is a possible D gene (5 bases). The V end was cut by 7 bases, the J end by 3 bases, with 12 bases between. Looked up from germline, CDR1 is SEHNR and CDR2 is FQNEAQ (reference sequence). This CDR3 is built from 13 residues. The CDR3 sequence is CASTLRGDTEAFF. CDR3 in DNA: TGTGCCAGCACCCTCCGGGGGGACACTGAAGCTTTCTTT.

This clonotype appeared many times. The rearrangement links TRBV4-1 to TRBJ2-5; 8 bases match TRBD1. The CDR3 contains 15 residues. The germline V gene has CDR1 MGHRA and CDR2 YSYEKL. V gave up 3 bases and J gave up 3 bases; unmatched junction bases: 6. The CDR3 DNA is TGCGCCAGCAGCCACACGGACAGGGACGAAGAGACCCAGTACTTC. This translates into CASSHTDRDEETQYF.

This clonotype occurred a few times. The chain combines TRBV29-1 with TRBJ1-4; D gene unclear. Per germline, CDR1 SQVTM and CDR2 ANQGSEA. V was pared by 3 bases and J by 10 bases, with 15 bases between. The length of the CDR3 is 13 residues. CDR3 residues: CSVERARSGKLFF. CDR3 sequence (DNA): TGCAGCGTTGAGAGGGCACGATCAGGAAAACTGTTTTTT. Drawing the rest from reference TRBV29-1 and TRBJ1-4, the complete variable domain is SAVISQKPSRDICQRGTSLTIQCQVDSQVTMMFWYRQQPGQSLTLIATANQGSEATYESGFVIDKFPISRPNLTFSTLTVSNMSPEDSSIYLCSVERARSGKLFFGSGTQLSVL.

This clonotype showed up just once. The chain recombines TRBV4-3 with TRBJ2-1, with 10 bases aligning to TRBD1. In germline, CDR1 is LGHNA, CDR2 YSLEER. J was trimmed by 6 bases and V by 6 bases; bases with no gene match: 8. The CDR3 is 15 residues long. This CDR3 reads CASSVRDRGINEQFF. The CDR3 DNA reads TGCGCCAGCAGTGTCCGGGACAGGGGAATCAATGAGCAGTTCTTC.